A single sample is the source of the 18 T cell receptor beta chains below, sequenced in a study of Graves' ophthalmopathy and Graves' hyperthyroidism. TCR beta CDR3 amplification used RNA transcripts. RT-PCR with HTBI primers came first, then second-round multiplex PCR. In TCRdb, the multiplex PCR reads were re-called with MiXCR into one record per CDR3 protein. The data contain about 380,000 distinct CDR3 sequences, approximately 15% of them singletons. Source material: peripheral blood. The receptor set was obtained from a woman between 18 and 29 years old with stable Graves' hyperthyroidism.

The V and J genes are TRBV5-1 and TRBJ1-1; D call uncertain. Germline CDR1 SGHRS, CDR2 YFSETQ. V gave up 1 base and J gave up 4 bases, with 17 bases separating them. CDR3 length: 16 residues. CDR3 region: CASSLQVALRGTEAFF. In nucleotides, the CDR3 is TGCGCCAGCAGCTTGCAAGTTGCGCTAAGAGGCACTGAAGCTTTCTTT.

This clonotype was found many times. The CDR3 DNA reads TGTGCCAGCAAGGCAGGGACGGGGAACTATGGCTACACCTTC. Its translation: CASKAGTGNYGYTF. The rearrangement links TRBV6-1 to TRBJ1-2; D might be TRBD1 (5 bases). V was cut by 7 bases and J by 2 bases, with 14 bases left in between. The CDR3 spans 14 residues. From germline, CDR1 is MNHNS and CDR2 SASEGT.

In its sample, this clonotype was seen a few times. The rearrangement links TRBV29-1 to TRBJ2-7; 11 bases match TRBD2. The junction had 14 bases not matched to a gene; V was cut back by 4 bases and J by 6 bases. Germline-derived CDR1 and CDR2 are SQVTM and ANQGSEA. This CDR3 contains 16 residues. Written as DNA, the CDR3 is TGCAGCGTTGTTGGTCCTACTAGCGGGGGTTTCTCCGAGCAGTACTTC. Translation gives CSVVGPTSGGFSEQYF.

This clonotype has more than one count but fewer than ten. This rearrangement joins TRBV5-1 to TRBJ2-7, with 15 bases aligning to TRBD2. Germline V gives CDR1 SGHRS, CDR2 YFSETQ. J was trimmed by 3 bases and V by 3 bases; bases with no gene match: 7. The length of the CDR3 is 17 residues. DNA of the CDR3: TGCGCCAGCAGCTGGGGACTAGCGGGGGGCCACGTCTACGAGCAGTACTTC. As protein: CASSWGLAGGHVYEQYF. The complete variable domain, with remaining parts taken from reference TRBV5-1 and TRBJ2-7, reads KAGVTQTPRYLIKTRGQQVTLSCSPISGHRSVSWYQQTPGQGLQFLFEYFSETQRNKGNFPGRFSGRQFSNSRSEMNVSTLELGDSALYLCASSWGLAGGHVYEQYFGPGTRLTVT.

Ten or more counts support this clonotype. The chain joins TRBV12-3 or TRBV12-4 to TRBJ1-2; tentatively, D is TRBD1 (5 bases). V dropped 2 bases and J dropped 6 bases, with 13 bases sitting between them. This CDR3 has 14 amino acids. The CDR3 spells CASSLLGGRHGYTF. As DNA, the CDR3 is TGTGCCAGCAGTTTATTGGGGGGTAGGCATGGCTACACCTTC.

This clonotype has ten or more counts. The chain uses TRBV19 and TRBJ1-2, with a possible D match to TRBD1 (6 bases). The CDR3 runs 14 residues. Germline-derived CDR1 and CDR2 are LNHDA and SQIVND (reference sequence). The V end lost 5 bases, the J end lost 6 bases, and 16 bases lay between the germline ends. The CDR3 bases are TGTGCCAGTAGTTACTCAGGGGCGGGTCATGGCTACACCTTC. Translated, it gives CASSYSGAGHGYTF.

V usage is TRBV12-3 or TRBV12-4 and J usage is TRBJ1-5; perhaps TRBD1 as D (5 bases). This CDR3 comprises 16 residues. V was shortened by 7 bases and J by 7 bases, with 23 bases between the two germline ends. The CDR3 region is CASILSPSGIGQPQHF. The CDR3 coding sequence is TGTGCCAGCATTCTCAGCCCATCAGGGATCGGGCAGCCCCAGCATTTT.

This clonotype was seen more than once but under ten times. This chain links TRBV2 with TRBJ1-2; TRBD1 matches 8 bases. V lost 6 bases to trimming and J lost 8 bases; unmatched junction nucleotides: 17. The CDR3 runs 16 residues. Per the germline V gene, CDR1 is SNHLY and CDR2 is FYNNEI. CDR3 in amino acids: CASRLPRTGGNEGYTF. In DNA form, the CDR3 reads TGTGCCAGCAGGCTCCCGCGAACAGGGGGGAATGAGGGCTACACCTTC. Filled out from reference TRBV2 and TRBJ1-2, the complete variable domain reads EPEVTQTPSHQVTQMGQEVILRCVPISNHLYFYWYRQILGQKVEFLVSFYNNEISEKSEIFDDQFSVERPDGSNFTLKIRSTKLEDSAMYFCASRLPRTGGNEGYTFGSGTRLTVV.

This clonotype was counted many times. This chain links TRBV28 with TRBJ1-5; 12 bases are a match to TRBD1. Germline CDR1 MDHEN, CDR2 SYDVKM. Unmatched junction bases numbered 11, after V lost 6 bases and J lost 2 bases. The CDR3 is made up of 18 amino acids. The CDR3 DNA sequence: TGTGCCAGCAGGGGGGGGACAGGGGGCACCGAGGGCAATCAGCCCCAGCATTTT. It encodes CASRGGTGGTEGNQPQHF.

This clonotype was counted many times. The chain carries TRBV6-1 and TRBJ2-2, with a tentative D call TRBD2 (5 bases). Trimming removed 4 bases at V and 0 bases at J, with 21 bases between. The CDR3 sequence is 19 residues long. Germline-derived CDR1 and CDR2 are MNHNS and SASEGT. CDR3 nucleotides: TGTGCCAGCAGTGGGAGGACCCCCTCTGGAGGCGCGAACACCGGGGAGCTGTTTTTT. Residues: CASSGRTPSGGANTGELFF.

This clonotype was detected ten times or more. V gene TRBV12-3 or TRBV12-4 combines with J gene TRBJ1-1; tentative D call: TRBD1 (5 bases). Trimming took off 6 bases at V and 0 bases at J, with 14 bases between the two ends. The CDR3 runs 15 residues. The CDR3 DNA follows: TGTGCCAGCAGCCCGAGACAGCAAATGAACACTGAAGCTTTCTTT. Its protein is CASSPRQQMNTEAFF.

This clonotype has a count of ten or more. CDR3 sequence: CASSLERGAGEKLFF. In nucleotides, the CDR3 is TGTGCCAGCAGCTTAGAGCGGGGGGCGGGTGAAAAACTGTTTTTT. The chain has TRBV11-2 and TRBJ1-4; weak D call: TRBD1 (6 bases). The germline V gene encodes CDR1 SGHAT and CDR2 FQNNGV. The V end lost 0 bases, the J end lost 7 bases, and 12 bases lay between the germline ends. The CDR3 has 15 residues.

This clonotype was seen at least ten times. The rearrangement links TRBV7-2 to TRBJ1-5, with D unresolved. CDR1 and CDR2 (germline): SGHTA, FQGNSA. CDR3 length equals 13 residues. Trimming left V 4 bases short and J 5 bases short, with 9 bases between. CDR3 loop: CASSSDSDQPQHF. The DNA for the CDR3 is TGTGCCAGCAGCTCTGACTCCGATCAGCCCCAGCATTTT.

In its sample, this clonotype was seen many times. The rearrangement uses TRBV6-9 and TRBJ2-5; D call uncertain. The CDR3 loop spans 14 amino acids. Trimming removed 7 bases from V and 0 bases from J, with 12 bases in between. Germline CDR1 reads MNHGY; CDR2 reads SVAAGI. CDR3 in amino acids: CASNSPPYQETQYF. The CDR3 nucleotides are TGTGCCAGCAATTCCCCGCCGTACCAAGAGACCCAGTACTTC.

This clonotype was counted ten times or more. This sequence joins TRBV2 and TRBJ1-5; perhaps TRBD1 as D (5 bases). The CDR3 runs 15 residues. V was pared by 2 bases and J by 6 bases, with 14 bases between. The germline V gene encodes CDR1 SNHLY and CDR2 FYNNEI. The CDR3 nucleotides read TGTGCCAGCAGTGAAACAGGCGGTTTCGGTCAGCCCCAGCATTTT. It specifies CASSETGGFGQPQHF.

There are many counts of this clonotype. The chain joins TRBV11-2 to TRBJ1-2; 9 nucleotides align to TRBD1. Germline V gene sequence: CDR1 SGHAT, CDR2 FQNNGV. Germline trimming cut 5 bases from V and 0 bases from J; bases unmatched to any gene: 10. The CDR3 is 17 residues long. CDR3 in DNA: TGTGCCAGCAGCCGGGGGGACAGGGCCTTAGCTAACTATGGCTACACCTTC. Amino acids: CASSRGDRALANYGYTF.

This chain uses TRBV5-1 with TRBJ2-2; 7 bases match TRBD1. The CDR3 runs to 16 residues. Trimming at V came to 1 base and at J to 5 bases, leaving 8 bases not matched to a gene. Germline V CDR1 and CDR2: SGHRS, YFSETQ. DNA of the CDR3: TGCGCCAGCAGCTTGCCTTCGACAGGGAAAACCGGGGAGCTGTTTTTT. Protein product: CASSLPSTGKTGELFF.

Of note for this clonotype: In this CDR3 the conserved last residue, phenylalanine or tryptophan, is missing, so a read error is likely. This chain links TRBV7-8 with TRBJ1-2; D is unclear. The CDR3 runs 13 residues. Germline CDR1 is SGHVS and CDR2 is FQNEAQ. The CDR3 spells CASCLEGRRGYTL. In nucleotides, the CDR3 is TGTGCCAGCTGCTTAGAGGGCCGTAGGGGCTACACCCTC.